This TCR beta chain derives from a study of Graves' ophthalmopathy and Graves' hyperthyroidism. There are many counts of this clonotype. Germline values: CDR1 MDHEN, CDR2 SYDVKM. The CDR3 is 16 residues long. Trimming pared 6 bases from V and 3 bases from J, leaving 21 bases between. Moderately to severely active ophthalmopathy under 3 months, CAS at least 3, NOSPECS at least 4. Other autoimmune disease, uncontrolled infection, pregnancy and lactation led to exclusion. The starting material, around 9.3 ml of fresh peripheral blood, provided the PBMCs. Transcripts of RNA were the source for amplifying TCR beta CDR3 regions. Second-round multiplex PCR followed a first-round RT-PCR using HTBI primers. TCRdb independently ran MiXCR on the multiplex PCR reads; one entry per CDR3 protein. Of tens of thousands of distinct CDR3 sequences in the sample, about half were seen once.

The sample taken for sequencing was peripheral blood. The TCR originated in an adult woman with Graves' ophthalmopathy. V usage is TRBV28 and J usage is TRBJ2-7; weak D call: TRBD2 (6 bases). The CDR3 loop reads CASSPLGGPDNYEQYF. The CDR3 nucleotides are TGTGCCAGCAGCCCGTTAGGAGGGCCAGACAACTACGAGCAGTACTTC.